Following are 8 T cell receptor beta chains from one sample sequenced in a study of T cell repertoires in cytomegalovirus infection. One entry per CDR3 protein, called by TCRdb with MiXCR from the reads. This sample has under 500,000 distinct CDR3 sequences, with about 42% found just once. For these TCRs, the target antigens are not known. Sample: cultured PBMCs, taken from culture after CMV antigen stimulation. The receptors originated from a human donor in good health (CMV status not recorded). Some clones in this sample may be carry-over from other donors' samples.

The rearrangement uses TRBV27 and TRBJ2-7, with 9 bases identical to TRBD1. From germline, CDR1 is MNHEY and CDR2 SMNVEV (reference sequence). The ends lost 6 bases at V and 1 base at J; junction bases unmatched: 7. CDR3 length equals 15 residues. CDR3 DNA: TGTGCCAGCAGCGGATCCGGGACAGGGTCCTACGAGCAGTACTTC. Protein product: CASSGSGTGSYEQYF.

The V gene is TRBV18, the J gene TRBJ2-1, with 10 positions matching TRBD2. The CDR3 runs 15 residues. Germline loops: CDR1 KGHSH, CDR2 LQKENI. With V trimmed by 4 bases and J by 7 bases, 7 bases remained unmatched. Here the CDR3 reads CASSQLAGVANEQFF. Here the CDR3 DNA reads TGTGCCAGCTCACAGCTAGCGGGAGTGGCGAATGAGCAGTTCTTC.

J is TRBJ1-1 and V is TRBV12-3 or TRBV12-4, with TRBD1 matching 9 bases. Trimming took 7 bases from V and 1 from J; bases not matched to a gene: 4. The length of the CDR3 is 14 residues. The CDR3 DNA reads TGTGCCAGCAAAAGGACAGGGGCGAACACTGAAGCTTTCTTT. Protein sequence: CASKRTGANTEAFF.

The chain couples TRBV20-1 to TRBJ1-1; D possibly corresponds to TRBD1 (5 bases). Germline lookup yields CDR1 DFQATT and CDR2 SNEGSKA (reference sequence). Deletions cut 3 bases from V and 0 bases from J, with 23 bases between. This CDR3 is 18 amino acids long. CDR3 coding DNA: TGCAGTGCTAGGATCTGGGACGGACGTCCGCCTCTGAACACTGAAGCTTTCTTT. Protein sequence: CSARIWDGRPPLNTEAFF.

This clonotype showed up just a few times. V gene TRBV7-2 combines with J gene TRBJ2-5; 14 positions agree with TRBD2. Looked up from germline, CDR1 is SGHTA and CDR2 is FQGNSA. The CDR3 loop spans 18 amino acids. The V gene end was trimmed by 5 bases and the J gene end by 5 bases; junction bases not matched to a gene: 13. The CDR3 DNA sequence: TGTGCCAGCAGCCTTACCTCCGGGACTAGCGGGAGTTTGGAGACCCAGTACTTC. This encodes CASSLTSGTSGSLETQYF. The full variable domain, its missing parts supplied by reference TRBV7-2 and TRBJ2-5, is GAGVSQSPSNKVTEKGKDVELRCDPISGHTALYWYRQSLGQGLEFLIYFQGNSAPDKSGLPSDRFSAERTGGSVSTLTIQRTQQEDSAVYLCASSLTSGTSGSLETQYFGPGTRLLVL.

The chain links TRBV2 to TRBJ2-1; 9 nucleotides align to TRBD2. CDR1 SNHLY and CDR2 FYNNEI come from the germline V gene. After removal of 6 bases from V and 4 bases from J, the junction contained 16 bases not matched to a gene. CDR3 length equals 18 residues. The CDR3 region is CASSRDGAGLARYNEQFF. CDR3 bases: TGTGCCAGCAGCCGGGACGGAGCAGGACTAGCGCGATACAATGAGCAGTTCTTC.

The chain has TRBV7-7 and TRBJ2-5; no definite D call. CDR1 is SSHAT, CDR2 FNYEAQ, per germline (reference sequence). Trimming took 1 base from V and 2 from J, leaving 11 bases between them. CDR3 size: 15 residues. The CDR3 is CASSLGVPDQETQYF. CDR3 nucleotides: TGTGCCAGCAGCTTAGGGGTCCCGGATCAAGAGACCCAGTACTTC. The variable domain in full, completed from reference TRBV7-7 and TRBJ2-5, reads GAGVSQSPRYKVTKRGQDVTLRCDPISSHATLYWYQQALGQGPEFLTYFNYEAQPDKSGLPSDRFSAERPEGSISTLTIQRTEQRDSAMYRCASSLGVPDQETQYFGPGTRLLVL.

This clonotype was seen many times. J is TRBJ2-5 and V is TRBV7-6; either TRBD1 or TRBD2 may supply D (5 bases each). This CDR3 spans 12 amino acids. The germline V gene encodes CDR1 SGHVS and CDR2 FNYEAQ. V was cut by 8 bases and J by 5 bases, with 12 bases left in between. The CDR3 reads CASGTGTETQYF. The CDR3 DNA follows: TGTGCCAGCGGGACGGGTACGGAGACCCAGTACTTC.